This T cell receptor beta chain was retrieved from a study of STAT5B mutations in CD4+ large granular lymphocyte leukemia (dated by TCRdb to 2021 to 2024). The study in broad terms: Among healthy controls, the CDR3 'QG' motif was associated with a particular HLA allele. The study compared the TCRbeta repertoires of patients with CD4+ T-cell large granular lymphocyte leukemia against those of healthy blood donors. Flow cytometry on FACSCanto II or FACSVerse showed that the purified fractions were more than 95% pure among lymphocytes. Overall study outcomes, separate from this receptor: Compared with healthy CD4+ repertoires, CD4-sorted patient repertoires appeared more clonal, and this difference remained even after the putative leukemic clones were removed. Enrichment of TRBV06-family usage was observed among the top patient clones (8/27) relative to healthy controls (2/35). Data were not HLA-matched; higher clonality in CD4+ versus CD8+ T-LGLL could reflect the relatively small sample size. The main leukemic clonotypes were found to be private to each patient, although approximately 25% of the main leukemic clonotypes were detected at low frequency in the non-leukemic repertoires of other patients.

Healthy controls were roughly 35 blood donors whose buffy coats came from the Finnish Red Cross blood service. All TCR-sequenced material derived from peripheral blood: patient blood samples and healthy donor buffy coats. Peripheral blood mononuclear cells were isolated by Ficoll-Hypaque gradient centrifugation. CD4+ cells were magnetically purified from the buffy coats of healthy controls. The Gentra Puregene Cell and Tissue kit was used to extract genomic DNA, and a Qubit 2.0 fluorometer was used to measure the amount of genomic DNA. A note on this clone: Its antigen has not been determined. No qualities accompany the bases; no much larger clone lies one base away.

The immunoSEQ assay at survey resolution was used to sequence TCRbeta rearrangements from genomic DNA. Turning to the authors' computational methods: In the TCR sequencing data, the lowest productive clonotype frequency that could be detected was 2.59 x 10-5. Only productive TCRbeta rearrangements, defined as complete and in-frame sequences, were included in the analyses. The clonality of each sample was calculated as Simpson clonality in the immunoSEQ Analyzer version 3.0. Clones were grouped by frequency into very rare, small, medium, large (1-20%) or hyperexpanded (>20%) categories. OLGA 1.2.3 estimated generation probabilities, VDJtools produced V-gene circos plots, VDJdb was queried for specificities, and GLIPH identified CDR3 motifs. TCRdb limited this immuneACCESS table to in-frame rearrangements with V and J called. A share of clones is missing; checked studies link under half to unresolved V genes, and the rest is unexplained. D and trimming were read from the DNA, whereas the V and J calls and clone size are those reported in that table. The sample profile shows tens of thousands of clones; around 70% of them were found once. The ten largest clones take up more than 1.5% of the sample.

From its cysteine to its phenylalanine, the CDR3 spans 12 amino acids. The only DNA kept is the CDR3, 36 bases in frame from the first base. V drops 6 bases and J drops 3 bases, leaving 8 bases in between. Based on the germline V gene, the CDR1 and CDR2 sequences are MNHEY and SVGAGI. In this chain, TRBV6-5 is recombined with TRBJ1-1; no D gene can be assigned with confidence. The sample consisted of CD4+ T cells from blood buffy coats. This sequence originates from a human donor in good health. The nucleotides are TGTGCCAGCAGGAGCCCGGACACTGAAGCTTTCTTT. This is translated as CASRSPDTEAFF.